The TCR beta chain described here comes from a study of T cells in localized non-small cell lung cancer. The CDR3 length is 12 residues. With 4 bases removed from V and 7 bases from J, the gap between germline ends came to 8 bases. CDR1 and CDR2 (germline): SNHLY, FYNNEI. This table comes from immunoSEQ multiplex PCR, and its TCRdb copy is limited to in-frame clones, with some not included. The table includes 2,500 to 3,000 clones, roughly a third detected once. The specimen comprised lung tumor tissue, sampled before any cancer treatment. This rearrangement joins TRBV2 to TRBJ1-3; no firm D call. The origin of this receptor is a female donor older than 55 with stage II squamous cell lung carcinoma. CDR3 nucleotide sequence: TGTGCCAGCAGTGCGAGTTCCAACACCATATATTTT. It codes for CASSASSNTIYF.